The rows below give T cell receptor beta chains drawn from one sample of a study of beta chain features in type 1 diabetes. Sequenced by immunoSEQ multiplex PCR; TCRdb stores in-frame clones only, minus some. The sample yields some 150,000 clones, roughly 11% seen once. The specimen sequenced was central memory CD4+ T cells from blood. These receptors originate from a man aged 18 to 29 in good health. Each CDR3 is given with its conserved first and last residue. The order of the fields is clone size, D gene, J gene, V gene, CDR3 DNA, CDR3 protein. D genes are given only for firm matches. Expanded clones are given a class, and other clones once, few, many or no size at all.

>many|TRBD2|TRBJ2-7|TRBV5-1
TGCGCCAGCAGCCCCCTAGCGGGAGGGCGGGCCTACGAGCAGTACTTC
CASSPLAGGRAYEQYF
>-|TRBD2|TRBJ2-7|TRBV4-3
TGCGCCAGCAGCCAAGTAGTACTAGCGGGAGCCTACGAGCAGTACTTC
CASSQVVLAGAYEQYF
>few|-|TRBJ2-7|TRBV25-1
TGTGCCAGCAGTGGCGAGGGGTCCAGCTCCTACGAGCAGTACTTC
CASSGEGSSSYEQYF
>few|-|TRBJ1-1|TRBV28
TGTGCCAGCAGACCGAGGAACACTGAAGCTTTCTTT
CASRPRNTEAFF
>few|-|TRBJ2-3|TRBV4-2
TGTGCCAGCAGTTACGTCTCAGATACGCAGTATTTT
CASSYVSDTQYF
>-|-|TRBJ2-3|TRBV13
TGTGCCAGCAGCTTAGGGGGGGCTACTAGCACAGATACGCAGTATTTT
CASSLGGATSTDTQYF
>few|TRBD1|TRBJ1-2|TRBV15
TGTGCCACCAGCAGAGATTTAGTGAAGGGGGCGACCTTC
CATSRDLVKGATF
>few|-|TRBJ2-5|TRBV6-1
TGTGCCATCCCCGCCAGGGTAGGGGAGACCCAGTACTTC
CAIPARVGETQYF
>-|-|TRBJ2-3|TRBV5-4
TGTGCCAGCAGCTTCGCCGGACCTAGCACAGATACGCAGTATTTT
CASSFAGPSTDTQYF
>few|-|TRBJ2-1|TRBV28
TGTGCCAGCAGGCTTGGGGGCTTCTCCTACAATGAGCAGTTCTTC
CASRLGGFSYNEQFF
>-|TRBD2|TRBJ2-7|TRBV2
TGTGCCAGCAGTGATTCCGGACTAGCTGATAGCTCCTACGAGCAGTACTTC
CASSDSGLADSSYEQYF
>few|-|TRBJ2-1|TRBV7-3
TGTGCCAGCAGCTCACATCCCCAGGTCAATGAGCAGTTCTTC
CASSSHPQVNEQFF
>-|TRBD1|TRBJ2-1|TRBV13
TGTGCCAGCAGCTTAGACAGGGGACCGCCCTACAATGAGCAGTTCTTC
CASSLDRGPPYNEQFF
>-|-|TRBJ2-1|TRBV10-3
TGTGCCATCAGTGGCCGGGACAATGAGCAGTTCTTC
CAISGRDNEQFF
>few|TRBD2|TRBJ2-7|TRBV5-1
TGCGCCAGCAGCTCGCCGGGACTAGGTCGGTACGAGCAGTACTTC
CASSSPGLGRYEQYF